The TCR beta chain under discussion was sequenced for a study of Ad26.COV2.S vaccination and SARS-CoV-2 variants. This clone was detected once. Noted treatment: 19 received Ad26.COV2.S at low or high dose, single or two shots; a few received placebo; per-sample allocation not given. Specimen acquisition occurred on day 63 following the initial vaccine or placebo injection. The method was immunoSEQ multiplex PCR; TCRdb's version includes in-frame clones alone and lacks a portion of them. The table has approximately 480,000 clones, roughly 85% seen once. CDR1 and CDR2 (germline): KGHSH, LQKENI. The CDR3 runs 13 residues. Trimming took 2 bases from V and 10 from J, leaving 12 bases between them.

This TCR derives from a person aged 18 to 59 who received the Ad26.COV2.S COVID-19 vaccine or a placebo. This chain connects TRBV18 to TRBJ2-1; D unclear. The sample was peripheral blood, taken in a trial of Ad26.COV2.S vaccine versus placebo. CDR3 in amino acids: CASSPGLKEEQFF. Written as DNA, the CDR3 is TGTGCCAGCTCACCAGGGCTCAAGGAAGAGCAGTTCTTC.